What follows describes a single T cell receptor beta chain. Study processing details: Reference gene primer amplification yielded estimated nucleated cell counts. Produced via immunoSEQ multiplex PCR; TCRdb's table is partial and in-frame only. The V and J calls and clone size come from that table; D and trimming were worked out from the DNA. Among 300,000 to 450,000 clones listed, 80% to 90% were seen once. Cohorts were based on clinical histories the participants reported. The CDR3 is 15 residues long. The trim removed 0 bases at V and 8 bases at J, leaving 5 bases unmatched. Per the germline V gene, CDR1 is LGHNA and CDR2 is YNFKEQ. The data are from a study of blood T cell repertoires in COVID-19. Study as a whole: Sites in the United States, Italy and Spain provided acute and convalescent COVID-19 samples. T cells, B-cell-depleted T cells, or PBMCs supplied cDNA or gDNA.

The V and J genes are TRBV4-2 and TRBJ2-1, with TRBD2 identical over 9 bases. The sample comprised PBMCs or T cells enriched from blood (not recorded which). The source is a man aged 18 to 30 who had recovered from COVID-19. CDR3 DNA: TGTGCCAGCAGCCAAGAGCGGGGGGGCCTTTATGAGCAGTTCTTC. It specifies CASSQERGGLYEQFF.